This TCR beta chain was identified in a study of T cell changes during pregnancy in multiple sclerosis (dated by TCRdb to about 2019). Regarding the study in general: The study examined how the T cell repertoire changed over the course of pregnancy in women with multiple sclerosis.

Libraries were built with the immunoSEQ multiplex PCR assay. TCRdb's version of the immuneACCESS table is confined to in-frame rearrangements and falls short of the full clone set. An unresolved V gene accounts for under half of the shortfall where checked; the remainder is of unknown origin. This sample has tens of thousands of clones in its table, and 93% of those were observed once. 2.5% of the sample is taken by the ten largest. A note on this clone: The clone's antigen remains unknown. No base-level quality is on record; no much larger clone is a single base apart.

Inclusive of the bounding cysteine and phenylalanine, the CDR3 is 11 residues long. Only the CDR3 DNA is retained, 33 bases long and in frame from the first base. The germline V gene specifies SGHVS as CDR1 and FQNEAQ as CDR2. The germline ends are 7 bases apart after V is trimmed by 3 bases and J by 7 bases. The sequenced sample was peripheral blood, obtained in the second trimester of pregnancy. The chain uses TRBV7-8 and TRBJ2-7; tentative D gene TRBD2, with 5 bases matching. This TCR was recovered from a female donor with multiple sclerosis, enrolled in a pregnancy study. CDR3 sequence: CASSFTGEQYF. In nucleotides, the sequence is TGTGCCAGCAGCTTTACGGGAGAGCAGTACTTC.